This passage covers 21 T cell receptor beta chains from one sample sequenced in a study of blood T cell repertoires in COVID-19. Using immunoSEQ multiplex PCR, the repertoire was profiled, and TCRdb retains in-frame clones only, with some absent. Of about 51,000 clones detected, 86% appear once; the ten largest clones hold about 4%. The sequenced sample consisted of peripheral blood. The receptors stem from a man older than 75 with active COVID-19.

The CDR3 DNA reads as TGTGCCATCATTGACAAGCCTGCGAACACCGGGGAGCTGTTTTTT. This encodes CAIIDKPANTGELFF. V and J are TRBV10-3 and TRBJ2-2; D not certain. CDR3 size: 15 residues. Trimming pared 7 bases from V and 0 bases from J, leaving 12 bases between. Germline V gives CDR1 ENHRY, CDR2 SYGVKD.

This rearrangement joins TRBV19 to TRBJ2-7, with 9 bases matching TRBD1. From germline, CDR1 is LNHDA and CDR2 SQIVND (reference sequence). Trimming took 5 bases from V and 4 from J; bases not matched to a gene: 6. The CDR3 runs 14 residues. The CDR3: CASSEGQGKYEQYF. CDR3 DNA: TGTGCCAGTAGTGAGGGACAGGGAAAGTACGAGCAGTACTTC. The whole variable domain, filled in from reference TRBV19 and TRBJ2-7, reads DGGITQSPKYLFRKEGQNVTLSCEQNLNHDAMYWYRQDPGQGLRLIYYSQIVNDFQKGDIAEGYSVSREKKESFPLTVTSAQKNPTAFYLCASSEGQGKYEQYFGPGTRLTVT.

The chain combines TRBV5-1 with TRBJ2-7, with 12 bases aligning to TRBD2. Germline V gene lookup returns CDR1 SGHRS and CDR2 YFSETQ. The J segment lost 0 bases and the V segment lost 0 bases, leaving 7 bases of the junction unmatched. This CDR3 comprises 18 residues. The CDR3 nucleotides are TGCGCCAGCAGCTTGGCCAGACTAGCGGGGGAAAGCTCCTACGAGCAGTACTTC. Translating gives CASSLARLAGESSYEQYF.

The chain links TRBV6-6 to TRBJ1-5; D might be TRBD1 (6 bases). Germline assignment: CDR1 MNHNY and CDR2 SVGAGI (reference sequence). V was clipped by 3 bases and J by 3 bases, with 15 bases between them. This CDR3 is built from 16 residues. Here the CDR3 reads CASSYIGTGFNQPQHF. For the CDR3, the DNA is TGTGCCAGCAGTTATATAGGCACAGGGTTCAATCAGCCCCAGCATTTT.

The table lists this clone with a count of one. CDR3 DNA: TGTGCCAGCAGTTATGGGCAACAAAACACCGGGGAGCTGTTTTTT. It specifies CASSYGQQNTGELFF. J is TRBJ2-2 and V is TRBV7-3; the D is unclear. The CDR3 contains 15 residues. The germline V gene encodes CDR1 SGHTA and CDR2 FQGTGA. Trimming stripped 6 bases from V and 2 bases from J, with 13 bases between.

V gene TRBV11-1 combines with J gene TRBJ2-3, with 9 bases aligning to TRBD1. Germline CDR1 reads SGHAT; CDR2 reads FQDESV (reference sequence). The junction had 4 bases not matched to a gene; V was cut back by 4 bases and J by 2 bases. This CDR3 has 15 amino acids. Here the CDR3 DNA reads TGTGCCAGCAGCTCTACAGGGGGCCACACAGATACGCAGTATTTT. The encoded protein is CASSSTGGHTDTQYF.

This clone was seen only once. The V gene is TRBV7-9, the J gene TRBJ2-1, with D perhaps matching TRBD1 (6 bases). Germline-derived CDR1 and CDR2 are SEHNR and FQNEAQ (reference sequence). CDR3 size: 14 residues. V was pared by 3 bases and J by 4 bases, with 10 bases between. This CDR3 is CASSFSTGYNEQFF. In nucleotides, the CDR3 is TGTGCCAGCAGCTTTTCGACAGGATACAATGAGCAGTTCTTC. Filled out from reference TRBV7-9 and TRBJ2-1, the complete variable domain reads DTGVSQNPRHKITKRGQNVTFRCDPISEHNRLYWYRQTLGQGPEFLTYFQNEAQLEKSRLLSDRFSAERPKGSFSTLEIQRTEQGDSAMYLCASSFSTGYNEQFFGPGTRLTVL.

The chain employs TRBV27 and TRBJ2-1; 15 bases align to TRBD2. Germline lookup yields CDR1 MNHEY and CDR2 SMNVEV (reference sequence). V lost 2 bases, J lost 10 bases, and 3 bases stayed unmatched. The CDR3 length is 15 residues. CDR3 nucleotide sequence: TGTGCCAGCAGTTTAGGACTAGCGGGAGGGACAGAGCAGTTCTTC. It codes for CASSLGLAGGTEQFF.

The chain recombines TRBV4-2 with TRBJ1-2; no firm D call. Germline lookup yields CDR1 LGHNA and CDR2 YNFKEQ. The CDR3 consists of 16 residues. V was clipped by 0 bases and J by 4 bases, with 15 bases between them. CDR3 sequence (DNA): TGTGCCAGCAGCCAAGAAGAGGGCAGAACTTTCTATGGCTACACCTTC. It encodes CASSQEEGRTFYGYTF.

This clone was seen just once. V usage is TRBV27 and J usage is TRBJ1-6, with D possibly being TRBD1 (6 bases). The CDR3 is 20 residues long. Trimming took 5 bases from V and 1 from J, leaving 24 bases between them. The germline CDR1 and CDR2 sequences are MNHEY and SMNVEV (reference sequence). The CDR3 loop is CASSPTELTGRGSYNSPLHF. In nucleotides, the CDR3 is TGTGCCAGCAGTCCCACCGAACTAACAGGGCGAGGTTCCTATAATTCACCCCTCCACTTT.

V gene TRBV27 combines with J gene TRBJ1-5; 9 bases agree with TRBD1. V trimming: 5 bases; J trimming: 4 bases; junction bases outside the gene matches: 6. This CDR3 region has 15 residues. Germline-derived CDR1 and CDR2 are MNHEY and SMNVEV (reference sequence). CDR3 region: CASSRATGGNQPQHF. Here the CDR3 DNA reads TGTGCCAGCAGTCGGGCGACAGGGGGAAATCAGCCCCAGCATTTT.

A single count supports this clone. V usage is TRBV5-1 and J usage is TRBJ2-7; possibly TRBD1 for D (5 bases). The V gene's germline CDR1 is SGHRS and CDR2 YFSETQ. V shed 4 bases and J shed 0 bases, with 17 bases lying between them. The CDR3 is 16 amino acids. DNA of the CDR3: TGCGCCAGCAGCCAATCCTCCCAGGGATCCTCCTACGAGCAGTACTTC. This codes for CASSQSSQGSSYEQYF.

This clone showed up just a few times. The CDR3: CASSEFGGLAGIEQYF. CDR3 in DNA: TGTGCCAGCAGTGAATTCGGGGGACTAGCGGGAATCGAGCAGTACTTC. The chain carries TRBV6-1 and TRBJ2-7, with 13 bases that match TRBD2. With V trimmed by 2 bases and J by 6 bases, 7 bases remained unmatched. Germline V gene lookup returns CDR1 MNHNS and CDR2 SASEGT. The CDR3 sequence is 16 residues long.

CDR3 region: CASSQDSSFSLSGANVLTF. DNA of the CDR3: TGTGCCAGCAGCCAAGATTCCTCTTTCTCCCTCTCTGGGGCCAACGTCCTGACTTTC. The chain has TRBV3-1 (or the pseudogene TRBV3-2) and TRBJ2-6; D call uncertain. Germline lookup yields CDR1 LGHDT and CDR2 YNNKEL (reference sequence). The CDR3 contains 19 residues. V shed 0 bases and J shed 0 bases, with 15 bases lying between them.

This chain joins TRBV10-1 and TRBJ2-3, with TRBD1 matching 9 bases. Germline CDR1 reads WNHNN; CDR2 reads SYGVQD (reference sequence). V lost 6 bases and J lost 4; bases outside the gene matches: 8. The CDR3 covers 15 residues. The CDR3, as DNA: TGCGCCAGCAGCCAACCGGACAGGGGAGCAGATACGCAGTATTTT. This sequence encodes CASSQPDRGADTQYF.

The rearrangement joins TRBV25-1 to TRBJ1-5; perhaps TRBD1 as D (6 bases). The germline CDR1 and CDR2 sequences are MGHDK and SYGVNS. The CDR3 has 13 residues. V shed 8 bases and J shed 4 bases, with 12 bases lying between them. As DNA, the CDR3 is TGTGCCAGCGGGCTCAGGGGTAATCAGCCCCAGCATTTT. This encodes CASGLRGNQPQHF.

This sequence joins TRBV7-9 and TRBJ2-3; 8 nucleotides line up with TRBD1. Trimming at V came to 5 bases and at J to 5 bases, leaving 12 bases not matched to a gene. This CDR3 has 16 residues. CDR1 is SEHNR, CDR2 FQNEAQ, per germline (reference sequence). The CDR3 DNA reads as TGTGCCAGCAGCCCGCGCTCAGGGGGCGCGGGAGATACGCAGTATTTT. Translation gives CASSPRSGGAGDTQYF.

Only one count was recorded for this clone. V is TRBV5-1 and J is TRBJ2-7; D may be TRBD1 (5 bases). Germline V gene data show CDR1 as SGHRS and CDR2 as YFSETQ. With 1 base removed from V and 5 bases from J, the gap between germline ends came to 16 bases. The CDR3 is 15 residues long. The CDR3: CASSLITGPDHEQYF. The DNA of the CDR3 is TGCGCCAGCAGCTTGATTACAGGCCCCGACCACGAGCAGTACTTC.

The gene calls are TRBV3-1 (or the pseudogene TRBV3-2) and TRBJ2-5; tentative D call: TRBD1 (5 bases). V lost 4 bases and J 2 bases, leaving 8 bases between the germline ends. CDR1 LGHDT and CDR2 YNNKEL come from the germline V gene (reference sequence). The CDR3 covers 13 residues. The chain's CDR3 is CASSRQTQETQYF. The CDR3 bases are TGTGCCAGCAGCCGACAGACGCAAGAGACCCAGTACTTC.

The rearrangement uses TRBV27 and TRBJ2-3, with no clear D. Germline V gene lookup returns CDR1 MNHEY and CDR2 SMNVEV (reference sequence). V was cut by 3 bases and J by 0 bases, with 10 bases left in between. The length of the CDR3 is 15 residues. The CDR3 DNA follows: TGTGCCAGCAGTTTTTCGGTGACTAGCACAGATACGCAGTATTTT. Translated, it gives CASSFSVTSTDTQYF.

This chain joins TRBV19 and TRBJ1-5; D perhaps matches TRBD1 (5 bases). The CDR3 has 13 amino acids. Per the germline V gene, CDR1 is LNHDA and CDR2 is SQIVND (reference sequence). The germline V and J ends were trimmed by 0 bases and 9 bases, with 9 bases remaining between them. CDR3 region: CASSIDVQGPQHF. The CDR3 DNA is TGTGCCAGTAGTATAGATGTTCAGGGGCCCCAGCATTTT. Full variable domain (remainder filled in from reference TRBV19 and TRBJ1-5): DGGITQSPKYLFRKEGQNVTLSCEQNLNHDAMYWYRQDPGQGLRLIYYSQIVNDFQKGDIAEGYSVSREKKESFPLTVTSAQKNPTAFYLCASSIDVQGPQHFGDGTRLSIL.